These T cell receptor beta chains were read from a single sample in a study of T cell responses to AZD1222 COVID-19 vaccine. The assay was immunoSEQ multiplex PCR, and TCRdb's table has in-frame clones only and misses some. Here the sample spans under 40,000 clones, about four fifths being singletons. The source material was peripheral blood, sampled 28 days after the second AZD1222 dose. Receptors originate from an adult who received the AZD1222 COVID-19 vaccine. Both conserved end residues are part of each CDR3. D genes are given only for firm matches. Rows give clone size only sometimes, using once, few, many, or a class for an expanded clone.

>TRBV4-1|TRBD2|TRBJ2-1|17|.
CASSQDWASGGNNEQFF
TGCGCCAGCAGCCAAGATTGGGCTAGCGGGGGGAACAATGAGCAGTTCTTC
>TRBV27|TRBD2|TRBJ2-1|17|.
CASRLLLAGSSYNEQFF
TGTGCCAGCAGGCTCCTCCTAGCGGGTTCCTCCTACAATGAGCAGTTCTTC
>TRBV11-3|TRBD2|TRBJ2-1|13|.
CASSFLAGGEQFF
TGTGCCAGCAGCTTCTTAGCGGGAGGCGAGCAGTTCTTC
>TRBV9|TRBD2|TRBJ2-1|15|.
CASSQTSGRTNEQFF
TGTGCCAGCAGTCAAACTAGCGGGAGAACCAATGAGCAGTTCTTC
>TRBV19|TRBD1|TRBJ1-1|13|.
CASSDRGNTEAFF
TGTGCCAGTTCCGACAGGGGGAACACTGAAGCTTTCTTT
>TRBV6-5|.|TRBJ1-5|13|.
CASRPGPYQPQHF
TGTGCCAGCCGACCCGGGCCGTATCAGCCCCAGCATTTT
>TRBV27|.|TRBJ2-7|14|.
CASSPNEGAGEQYF
TGTGCCAGCAGTCCTAACGAGGGGGCGGGGGAGCAGTACTTC
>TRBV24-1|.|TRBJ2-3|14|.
CATSDSWRTDTQYF
TGTGCCACCAGTGACTCGTGGCGCACAGATACGCAGTATTTT
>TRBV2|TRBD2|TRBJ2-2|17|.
CASTRRASGGNTGELFF
TGTGCCAGCACCCGTCGAGCTAGCGGGGGAAACACCGGGGAGCTGTTTTTT
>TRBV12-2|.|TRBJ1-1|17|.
CASRERTGETDSTEAFF
TGTGCAAGTCGCGAAAGGACAGGGGAAACCGATAGCACTGAAGCTTTCTTT
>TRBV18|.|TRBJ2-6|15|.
CASSLTLTGANVLTF
TGTGCCAGCTCACTCACATTAACTGGGGCCAACGTCCTGACTTTC
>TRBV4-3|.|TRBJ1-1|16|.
CASSQDPQGANTEAFF
TGCGCCAGCAGCCAAGACCCACAGGGTGCGAACACTGAAGCTTTCTTT
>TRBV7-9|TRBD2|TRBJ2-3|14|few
CASSESGGTDTQYF
TGTGCCAGCAGCGAGAGCGGGGGCACAGATACGCAGTATTTT
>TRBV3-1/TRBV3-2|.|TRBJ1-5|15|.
CASSRRTRSNQPQHF
TGTGCCAGCAGCCGCCGGACCCGTAGCAATCAGCCCCAGCATTTT
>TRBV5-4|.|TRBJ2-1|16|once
CASSLPGARTYNEQFF
TGTGCCAGCAGCCTCCCGGGGGCGCGTACCTACAATGAGCAGTTCTTC
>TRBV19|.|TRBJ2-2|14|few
CASTKAGNTGELFF
TGTGCCAGTACCAAAGCGGGGAACACCGGGGAGCTGTTTTTT
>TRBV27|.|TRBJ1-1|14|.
CASSFGISGAEAFF
TGTGCCAGCAGTTTTGGTATTTCGGGGGCTGAAGCTTTCTTT
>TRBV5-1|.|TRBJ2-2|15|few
CASSLRLVTSGELFF
TGCGCCAGCAGCTTGCGACTAGTTACGTCTGGGGAGCTGTTTTTT
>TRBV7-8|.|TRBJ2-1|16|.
CASSLASWSSVDEQFF
TGTGCCAGCAGCTTAGCTTCATGGAGTAGCGTCGATGAGCAGTTCTTC
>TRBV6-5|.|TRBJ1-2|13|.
CATASAGFNGYTF
TGTGCCACGGCCTCCGCAGGGTTTAACGGCTACACCTTC
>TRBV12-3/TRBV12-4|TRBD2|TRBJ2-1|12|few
CASSLGGNEQFF
TGTGCCAGCAGCCTCGGGGGGAATGAGCAGTTCTTC
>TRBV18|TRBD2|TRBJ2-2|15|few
CASSPPRLATGELFF
TGTGCCAGCTCACCACCTCGACTAGCGACCGGGGAGCTGTTTTTT